The clone carrying this T cell receptor (beta chain) was counted between two and nine times. The target antigen is unknown. Unique molecular identifiers tagged the TCRbeta library. In TCRdb, the PCR reads were re-called with MiXCR into one record per CDR3 protein. The profile shows some 350,000 distinct CDR3 sequences, around 15% of them singletons. The source of the sample is a study of T-cell reconstitution after alpha-beta-depleted transplantation in children. Whole-study results and caveats: About two months after transplant, alpha-beta T cells reportedly came from several hundred expanded graft clones. One year post-transplant, T-cell counts and diversity were largely derived from T cells produced anew.

The receptor was isolated from a male patient between 2 and 10 years old who had a stem cell transplant for acute lymphoblastic leukemia, so the T cells may come from the graft donor. Sample: PBMCs, mostly from graft donor cells, taken 360 days after TCRalphabeta/CD19-depleted stem cell transplant.

CDR3: CASSLGGTSDVIDTQYF. The CDR3 nucleotides read TGCGCCAGCAGCTTGGGTGGGACTAGCGATGTAATAGATACGCAGTATTTT. The rearrangement joins TRBV5-1 to TRBJ2-3; 10 positions agree with TRBD2. J lost 5 bases, V lost 0 bases, and 9 bases had no gene match. The CDR3 is made up of 17 amino acids. The V gene's germline CDR1 is SGHRS and CDR2 YFSETQ. Variable domain in full (rest from reference TRBV5-1 and TRBJ2-3): KAGVTQTPRYLIKTRGQQVTLSCSPISGHRSVSWYQQTPGQGLQFLFEYFSETQRNKGNFPGRFSGRQFSNSRSEMNVSTLELGDSALYLCASSLGGTSDVIDTQYFGPGTRLTVL.